Following are 25 T cell receptor beta chains from one sample sequenced in a study of shared clonotypes between healthy human individuals. Generated by immunoSEQ multiplex PCR, the TCRdb table keeps only in-frame clones and is missing some. The sample shows 200,000 to 250,000 clones, approximately 65% of them seen only once. Sequencing input: memory CD4+ T cells sorted from blood. This sample's subset: CD45RA-negative fraction. These TCRs come from a man aged 25-45 years in good health.

The chain uses TRBV5-1 and TRBJ2-1, with 9 bases fitting TRBD2. The V and J ends lost 7 bases and 2 bases, in that order; junction bases with no gene match: 10. Germline V gene data show CDR1 as SGHRS and CDR2 as YFSETQ. This CDR3 is 16 amino acids long. The CDR3 is CASRPAGGITYNEQFF. The CDR3 DNA reads TGCGCCAGCCGTCCAGCGGGAGGAATCACCTACAATGAGCAGTTCTTC.

The chain uses TRBV19 and TRBJ2-7; D possibly corresponds to TRBD1 (5 bases). This CDR3 region has 13 residues. Germline V gene lookup returns CDR1 LNHDA and CDR2 SQIVND (reference sequence). Trimming stripped 7 bases from V and 4 bases from J, with 14 bases between. As DNA, the CDR3 is TGTGCCAGTAAGGGGCCGATGGAATACGAGCAGTACTTC. It translates to CASKGPMEYEQYF.

This clone was picked up one time. The chain links TRBV9 to TRBJ2-7; a possible D gene is TRBD1 (6 bases). The CDR3 has 16 residues. Trimming shortened V by 3 bases and J by 0 bases, and 16 bases separated the two germline ends. CDR1 is SGDLS and CDR2 is YYNGEE in the germline V gene. The CDR3 loop reads CASSARDTKSSYEQYF. CDR3 DNA: TGTGCCAGCAGCGCGAGGGACACCAAGAGCTCCTACGAGCAGTACTTC.

This clone was counted many times. This sequence joins TRBV7-2 and TRBJ1-1, with 10 bases aligning to TRBD1. CDR1 SGHTA and CDR2 FQGNSA come from the germline V gene. J gave up 6 bases and V 5 bases, and 15 bases lay outside the gene matches. The CDR3 consists of 17 residues. Here the CDR3 DNA reads TGTGCCAGCAGCCGGGACAGGGGAAGGGGCTGGGCGGCTGAAGCTTTCTTT. It is translated as CASSRDRGRGWAAEAFF.

The rearrangement links TRBV18 to TRBJ2-4, with a weak D call TRBD1 (5 bases). The V and J ends lost 5 bases and 5 bases respectively, with 7 bases between them. CDR3 length equals 12 residues. Germline CDR1 and CDR2: KGHSH and LQKENI. The CDR3 loop reads CASSSTENIQYF. The CDR3 DNA reads TGTGCCAGCTCATCGACAGAAAACATTCAGTACTTC.

The J gene is TRBJ2-5, the V gene TRBV28; TRBD2 is a possible D gene (6 bases). Trimming shortened V by 5 bases and J by 9 bases, and 10 bases separated the two germline ends. Germline loops: CDR1 MDHEN, CDR2 SYDVKM. The CDR3 is 11 residues long. CDR3 in amino acids: CASSDPGAQYF. For the CDR3, the DNA is TGTGCCAGCAGTGATCCGGGGGCCCAGTACTTC.

Comment on this clone: Other DNA sequences in the same sample also yield this CDR3. This rearrangement joins TRBV2 to TRBJ2-5; the D gene could be TRBD1 or TRBD2 (7 bases each). In germline, CDR1 is SNHLY, CDR2 FYNNEI. CDR3 length equals 14 residues. The V and J ends lost 7 bases and 1 base respectively, with 13 bases between them. In nucleotides, the CDR3 is TGTGCCAGCAAAAGCAGGGGGGGCCAAGAGACCCAGTACTTC. Amino acids: CASKSRGGQETQYF.

This chain uses TRBV11-2 with TRBJ1-1; 8 bases are a match to TRBD1. Trimming removed 5 bases from V and 1 base from J; junction bases left unmatched: 9. The CDR3 contains 16 residues. The V gene's germline CDR1 is SGHAT and CDR2 FQNNGV. CDR3 sequence reads: CASSNGQGGKNTEAFF. The CDR3 nucleotides are TGTGCCAGCAGCAATGGACAGGGCGGGAAGAACACTGAAGCTTTCTTT.

This clone turned up a few times. The V and J genes are TRBV7-9 and TRBJ2-7; 9 positions agree with TRBD2. The CDR3 extends over 17 amino acids. CDR1 and CDR2 from the germline V gene are SEHNR and FQNEAQ (reference sequence). Germline trimming cut 5 bases from V and 4 bases from J; bases unmatched to any gene: 15. The CDR3 DNA is TGTGCCAGCAGCGTCCAGCGGAGTAGCGGGAGAAGTTACGAGCAGTACTTC. Protein sequence: CASSVQRSSGRSYEQYF.

This chain uses TRBV28 with TRBJ2-7; TRBD2 matches 12 bases. Germline CDR1 is MDHEN and CDR2 is SYDVKM. Trimming removed 3 bases from V and 4 bases from J; junction bases left unmatched: 7. The CDR3 extends over 16 amino acids. The CDR3 sequence is CASSFAPGLAGYEQYF. DNA of the CDR3: TGTGCCAGCAGTTTCGCCCCAGGACTAGCGGGGTACGAGCAGTACTTC.

This clone showed up just a few times. This sample includes further DNA sequences coding for the same CDR3. J is TRBJ2-7 and V is TRBV7-2; possibly TRBD1 for D (5 bases). Trimming cost V 3 bases and J 2 bases, with 8 bases left between them. The CDR3 consists of 13 residues. Germline V gene data show CDR1 as SGHTA and CDR2 as FQGNSA. CDR3 protein: CASSFDSTYEQYF. The CDR3, as DNA: TGTGCCAGCAGCTTTGACAGTACCTACGAGCAGTACTTC.

V is TRBV29-1 and J is TRBJ2-3; tentative D call: TRBD1 (6 bases). Germline V lookup: CDR1 SQVTM, CDR2 ANQGSEA. This CDR3 is 14 amino acids long. V lost 6 bases to trimming and J lost 0 bases, with 13 bases between them. The CDR3 DNA reads TGCAGCGTACCCCGGGACAAAAGCACAGATACGCAGTATTTT. Protein: CSVPRDKSTDTQYF.

The rearrangement uses TRBV11-2 and TRBJ2-5; the D gene is possibly TRBD2 (5 bases). CDR1 is SGHAT and CDR2 is FQNNGV in the germline V gene. V was pared by 5 bases and J by 2 bases, with 9 bases between. The CDR3 sequence is 13 residues long. The CDR3 sequence: CASSMDSQETQYF. CDR3 bases: TGTGCCAGCAGCATGGACTCTCAAGAGACCCAGTACTTC. Drawing the rest from reference TRBV11-2 and TRBJ2-5, the complete variable domain is EAGVAQSPRYKIIEKRQSVAFWCNPISGHATLYWYQQILGQGPKLLIQFQNNGVVDDSQLPKDRFSAERLKGVDSTLKIQPAKLEDSAVYLCASSMDSQETQYFGPGTRLLVL.

J is TRBJ2-6 and V is TRBV28; D not certain. The CDR3 spans 14 residues. Trimming shortened V by 3 bases and J by 3 bases, and 6 bases separated the two germline ends. CDR1 is MDHEN and CDR2 is SYDVKM in the germline V gene. The CDR3, as DNA: TGTGCCAGCAGTTTTGGCGGTGGGGCCAACGTCCTGACTTTC. The encoded protein is CASSFGGGANVLTF. The whole variable domain, remainder taken from reference TRBV28 and TRBJ2-6, is DVKVTQSSRYLVKRTGEKVFLECVQDMDHENMFWYRQDPGLGLRLIYFSYDVKMKEKGDIPEGYSVSREKKERFSLILESASTNQTSMYLCASSFGGGANVLTFGAGSRLTVL.

This chain uses TRBV7-2 with TRBJ1-4, with D possibly TRBD1 on 5 matching bases. CDR3 length equals 18 residues. Germline V gene sequence: CDR1 SGHTA, CDR2 FQGNSA. V lost 5 bases to trimming and J lost 3 bases, with 22 bases between them. The CDR3 protein is CASSRHAGGGTSNEKLFF. The CDR3 DNA reads TGTGCCAGCAGCCGACACGCCGGCGGGGGTACTTCTAATGAAAAACTGTTTTTT.

The chain employs TRBV14 and TRBJ2-3, with 12 positions matching TRBD2. V lost 1 base, J lost 7 bases, and 3 bases stayed unmatched. CDR3 length equals 15 residues. Germline lookup yields CDR1 SGHDN and CDR2 FVKESK. The CDR3 sequence: CASSQGGLAGNTQYF. CDR3 DNA sequence: TGTGCCAGCAGCCAAGGAGGACTAGCGGGGAATACGCAGTATTTT.

In this sample, this clone turned up once. The V call is TRBV6-6, the J call TRBJ2-1; 11 nucleotides agree with TRBD2. The CDR3 extends over 16 amino acids. V shed 2 bases, J shed 3 bases, and the junction held 3 bases outside the gene matches. Germline V gene data show CDR1 as MNHNY and CDR2 as SVGAGI (reference sequence). CDR3 DNA: TGTGCCAGCAGTTACGGGACTAGCGGACACTACAATGAGCAGTTCTTC. Translation: CASSYGTSGHYNEQFF.

This clone was picked up a small number of times. The CDR3 DNA reads TGTGCCAGCAGCCGGGACCGAAGGGCGACCTACGAGCAGTACTTC. The encoded protein is CASSRDRRATYEQYF. The rearrangement links TRBV5-6 to TRBJ2-7; the D call may be TRBD1 or TRBD2 (5 bases each). The CDR3 loop spans 15 amino acids. Trimming took 4 bases from V and 2 from J, leaving 16 bases between them. Germline-derived CDR1 and CDR2 are SGHDT and YYEEEE. Filled out from reference TRBV5-6 and TRBJ2-7, the complete variable domain reads DAGVTQSPTHLIKTRGQQVTLRCSPKSGHDTVSWYQQALGQGPQFIFQYYEEEERQRGNFPDRFSGHQFPNYSSELNVNALLLGDSALYLCASSRDRRATYEQYFGPGTRLTVT.

This clone has ten or more counts. The chain couples TRBV7-2 to TRBJ1-4; possible D gene TRBD1, 5 bases. The germline V gene has CDR1 SGHTA and CDR2 FQGNSA. The CDR3 runs to 14 residues. The V gene lost 2 bases and the J gene lost 10 bases, with 14 bases spanning the gap. The CDR3 DNA follows: TGTGCCAGCAGCTTACTGAGGGGCAAAGGAAAACTGTTTTTT. The encoded protein is CASSLLRGKGKLFF.

This clone was seen only a few times. The chain joins TRBV29-1 to TRBJ2-2; the D gene is possibly TRBD2 (5 bases). Deletions cut 2 bases from V and 3 bases from J, with 16 bases between. Germline lookup yields CDR1 SQVTM and CDR2 ANQGSEA. This CDR3 region has 16 residues. The CDR3 bases are TGCAGCGTTGAATCCCGCAGCGGTCTCTACACCGGGGAGCTGTTTTTT. It is translated as CSVESRSGLYTGELFF.

The rearrangement links TRBV9 to TRBJ2-7; D remains unclear. Trimming left V 8 bases short and J 0 bases short, with 27 bases between. The CDR3 is 18 residues long. From germline, CDR1 is SGDLS and CDR2 YYNGEE. The CDR3 reads CASLSSKFRDYSSYEQYF. DNA for the CDR3: TGTGCCAGTCTAAGTTCTAAGTTTCGCGATTACAGCTCCTACGAGCAGTACTTC.

This clone has just a few counts. The chain uses TRBV5-6 and TRBJ2-2; no clear D gene. The CDR3 extends over 13 amino acids. The V end lost 1 base, the J end lost 7 bases, and 8 bases lay between the germline ends. Germline V gives CDR1 SGHDT, CDR2 YYEEEE. The CDR3 reads CASSLQGYGELFF. The CDR3 DNA reads as TGTGCCAGCAGCTTGCAAGGGTACGGGGAGCTGTTTTTT.

This sequence joins TRBV27 and TRBJ2-3, with 12 bases lining up with TRBD2. From germline, CDR1 is MNHEY and CDR2 SMNVEV (reference sequence). The CDR3 has 17 amino acids. V shed 8 bases and J 8 bases; nucleotides not matched to a gene: 17. This chain's CDR3 is CASSTLIRLAGESTQYF. CDR3 DNA sequence: TGTGCCAGCTCTACTTTAATCCGACTAGCGGGAGAAAGTACGCAGTATTTT.

V usage is TRBV6-1 and J usage is TRBJ1-1; D is possibly TRBD1 (6 bases). The germline V and J ends were trimmed by 10 bases and 6 bases, with 15 bases remaining between them. The length of the CDR3 is 12 residues. Germline CDR1 MNHNS, CDR2 SASEGT. The CDR3 reads CATGRGLAEAFF. The CDR3 DNA is TGTGCCACGGGTAGGGGGTTGGCTGAAGCTTTCTTT.

In its sample, this clone was seen many times. V and J are TRBV6-1 and TRBJ2-5; 7 bases fit TRBD1. The V segment lost 4 bases and the J segment 3 bases; nucleotides outside the gene matches: 5. The germline V gene encodes CDR1 MNHNS and CDR2 SASEGT. This CDR3 has 14 amino acids. The chain's CDR3 is CASSVGQHKETQYF. Written as DNA, the CDR3 is TGTGCCAGCAGTGTGGGACAGCATAAAGAGACCCAGTACTTC.